This TCR beta chain was recorded in a study of blood T cells in healthy people across ages. Study-wide findings and caveats: Aged donors had fewer naive CD4+ cells and lower diversity than long-lived donors.

Primers used in a second PCR of about 6 to 11 cycles were a sample-barcoded 5' primer and a J-beta primer mix. A template-switch adaptor that had 12 random nucleotides put a tag on each cDNA molecule. Paired-end reads containing CDR3 totaled no fewer than 2.5 million for each sample. Each CDR3 protein is one row after TCRdb ran MiXCR on the 5' RACE reads. This sample has approximately 600,000 distinct CDR3 sequences; about 54% occur once, and the top ten carry 30% to 45%. The sample holds a few counts of this clonotype. Its cognate antigen is unknown. The receptor comes from a man between 60 and 70 years old in good health. The sample consisted of blood.

The CDR3 spells CSVEKTSGGRTDTQYF. The CDR3 DNA reads TGCAGCGTGGAAAAGACTAGCGGGGGGCGCACAGATACGCAGTATTTT. The chain links TRBV29-1 to TRBJ2-3, with TRBD2 identical over 13 bases. J gave up 1 base and V 6 bases, and 7 bases lay outside the gene matches. The CDR3 is 16 amino acids. Germline V gene lookup returns CDR1 SQVTM and CDR2 ANQGSEA.